The 30 T cell receptor beta chains reported below all come from one sample, sequenced in a study of blood T cell repertoires in COVID-19. Libraries were prepared by immunoSEQ multiplex PCR; TCRdb keeps only in-frame clonotypes and omits some of them. This table has about 190,000 clones, about 85% appearing once. Sequencing was done on a sample of peripheral blood. The receptor set was obtained from a man younger than 40 with acute or convalescent COVID-19.

The chain carries TRBV6-5 and TRBJ1-2; TRBD1 matches at 7 bases. The CDR3 covers 15 residues. J gave up 2 bases and V 10 bases, and 13 bases lay outside the gene matches. The germline gives CDR1 MNHEY, CDR2 SVGAGI. CDR3 DNA: TGTGCCACCTTCTCTAGACAGGGAATCAACTATGGCTACACCTTC. Encoded protein: CATFSRQGINYGYTF.

The chain has TRBV5-1 and TRBJ2-7; 10 bases line up with TRBD2. The V gene's germline CDR1 is SGHRS and CDR2 YFSETQ. V lost 0 bases, J lost 3 bases, and 18 bases stayed unmatched. CDR3 length equals 20 residues. The CDR3 spells CASSLASGKAGGTLLYEQYF. CDR3 in DNA: TGCGCCAGCAGCTTGGCCAGCGGGAAAGCGGGAGGGACTCTTCTCTACGAGCAGTACTTC.

The chain links TRBV27 to TRBJ1-2; TRBD1 is a possible D gene (6 bases). Germline-derived CDR1 and CDR2 are MNHEY and SMNVEV (reference sequence). With 0 bases removed from V and 8 bases from J, the gap between germline ends came to 13 bases. The CDR3 contains 14 residues. The CDR3 is CASSLSQGLGGYTF. The CDR3 coding sequence is TGTGCCAGCAGTTTATCGCAGGGGTTGGGAGGCTACACCTTC.

The chain carries TRBV27 and TRBJ2-7, with 7 bases that match TRBD1. V gave up 5 bases and J gave up 3 bases; unmatched junction bases: 4. This CDR3 spans 13 amino acids. Germline CDR1 and CDR2: MNHEY and SMNVEV (reference sequence). CDR3 coding DNA: TGTGCCAGCAGTAAGGGACAGCACTACGAGCAGTACTTC. Amino acids: CASSKGQHYEQYF.

This clone was seen only once. This chain links TRBV5-6 with TRBJ1-5; D may be TRBD1 (5 bases). The germline V gene has CDR1 SGHDT and CDR2 YYEEEE. V was cut by 4 bases and J by 0 bases, with 11 bases left in between. This CDR3 spans 15 amino acids. DNA for the CDR3: TGTGCCAGCAGCCCGAAGGGGTATAGCAATCAGCCCCAGCATTTT. It encodes CASSPKGYSNQPQHF.

The chain employs TRBV24-1 and TRBJ2-1; 11 nucleotides agree with TRBD2. Trimming removed 5 bases from V and 10 bases from J; junction bases left unmatched: 12. From germline, CDR1 is KGHDR and CDR2 SFDVKD. CDR3 length: 16 residues. CDR3 residues: CATSATSGSSPDEQFF. CDR3 nucleotides: TGTGCCACCAGTGCTACTAGCGGGAGCTCGCCCGACGAGCAGTTCTTC.

This rearrangement joins TRBV19 to TRBJ1-1; TRBD1 might be the D (6 bases). Germline CDR1 reads LNHDA; CDR2 reads SQIVND (reference sequence). Deletions cut 7 bases from V and 5 bases from J, with 14 bases between. The length of the CDR3 is 13 residues. The CDR3 nucleotides read TGTGCCAGTAATCGGGGGGCTAAAACTGAAGCTTTCTTT. This codes for CASNRGAKTEAFF.

The V gene is TRBV7-8, the J gene TRBJ2-1; the match to TRBD2 covers 8 bases. V shed 1 base and J 2 bases; nucleotides not matched to a gene: 7. Germline V gene lookup returns CDR1 SGHVS and CDR2 FQNEAQ. The CDR3 has 17 residues. The CDR3 sequence is CASSLVASGGAYNEQFF. Written as DNA, the CDR3 is TGTGCCAGCAGCTTAGTCGCCTCGGGGGGGGCCTACAATGAGCAGTTCTTC.

The chain joins TRBV10-3 to TRBJ2-7; D perhaps matches TRBD1 (7 bases). Trimming stripped 6 bases from V and 1 base from J, with 13 bases between. The CDR3 has 14 amino acids. Germline assignment: CDR1 ENHRY and CDR2 SYGVKD. CDR3 region: CAIREGQLSYEQYF. The CDR3 nucleotides read TGTGCCATCAGGGAGGGACAGCTTTCCTACGAGCAGTACTTC.

This sequence joins TRBV19 and TRBJ1-1, with 7 nucleotides matching TRBD1. CDR3 length equals 13 residues. V was clipped by 7 bases and J by 7 bases; unmatched bases: 9. CDR1 and CDR2 (germline): LNHDA, SQIVND (reference sequence). CDR3 bases: TGTGCCAGTACGGACAGGTCTGCTTTTGAAGCTTTCTTT. It translates to CASTDRSAFEAFF.

The chain carries TRBV29-1 and TRBJ1-1; D perhaps matches TRBD1 (5 bases). From germline, CDR1 is SQVTM and CDR2 ANQGSEA. The CDR3 length is 12 residues. Deletions cut 7 bases from V and 0 bases from J, with 9 bases between. The CDR3 is CSAGQLNTEAFF. The CDR3 coding sequence is TGCAGCGCTGGACAACTGAACACTGAAGCTTTCTTT.

This clone has a single count. The gene calls are TRBV27 and TRBJ2-6, with D perhaps TRBD2 (6 bases). The V and J ends lost 5 bases and 1 base respectively, with 18 bases between them. This CDR3 is 18 amino acids long. CDR1 and CDR2 (germline): MNHEY, SMNVEV (reference sequence). In DNA, the CDR3 is TGTGCCAGCAGTCCGCTAGCGATCCATAATTCTGGGGCCAACGTCCTGACTTTC. It encodes CASSPLAIHNSGANVLTF.

V usage is TRBV30 and J usage is TRBJ1-1; D is perhaps TRBD1 (5 bases). The CDR3 is 13 amino acids. Germline V lookup: CDR1 GTSNPN, CDR2 SVGIG (reference sequence). The germline V and J ends were trimmed by 5 bases and 1 base, with 11 bases remaining between them. CDR3 region: CAWDARGNTEAFF. The CDR3 DNA follows: TGTGCCTGGGACGCAAGGGGGAACACTGAAGCTTTCTTT.

This rearrangement joins TRBV5-1 to TRBJ1-6; D not certain. CDR1 and CDR2 (germline): SGHRS, YFSETQ. Trimming stripped 0 bases from V and 10 bases from J, with 14 bases between. The CDR3 totals 15 residues. DNA for the CDR3: TGCGCCAGCAGCTTGGTTGGTGAGGTGGTATCACCCCTCCACTTT. Its translation is CASSLVGEVVSPLHF.

The genes are TRBV11-3 and TRBJ2-3; 8 bases are shared with TRBD2. The V gene's germline CDR1 is SGHNT and CDR2 YENEEA. There are 18 residues in the CDR3. The trim removed 0 bases at V and 0 bases at J, leaving 8 bases unmatched. The CDR3 coding sequence is TGTGCCAGCAGCTTAGATAAGGCCCAGCGGGGGAGCACAGATACGCAGTATTTT. Translation gives CASSLDKAQRGSTDTQYF.

The V and J genes are TRBV5-5 and TRBJ2-6; TRBD2 might be the D (6 bases). Germline lookup yields CDR1 SGHKS and CDR2 YYEKEE (reference sequence). The CDR3 is 16 residues long. Trimming shortened V by 1 base and J by 2 bases, and 10 bases separated the two germline ends. CDR3 loop: CASSLMGGPGANVLTF. CDR3 DNA sequence: TGTGCCAGCAGCTTGATGGGGGGACCTGGGGCCAACGTCCTGACTTTC.

CDR3 in amino acids: CASSLDLGLTEAFF. As DNA, the CDR3 is TGTGCCAGCAGCTTGGATCTGGGCCTCACTGAAGCTTTCTTT. V gene TRBV5-5 combines with J gene TRBJ1-1, with D unresolved. Germline V gene lookup returns CDR1 SGHKS and CDR2 YYEKEE (reference sequence). Trimming took 0 bases from V and 4 from J, leaving 10 bases between them. The CDR3 has 14 residues. Full variable domain (rest looked up from reference TRBV5-5 and TRBJ1-1): DAGVTQSPTHLIKTRGQQVTLRCSPISGHKSVSWYQQVLGQGPQFIFQYYEKEERGRGNFPDRFSARQFPNYSSELNVNALLLGDSALYLCASSLDLGLTEAFFGQGTRLTVV.

CDR3 nucleotides: TGTGCCAGCTCGGGAGGTTTGATTGAAAAACTGTTTTTT. Its protein is CASSGGLIEKLFF. The chain is built from TRBV18 and TRBJ1-4; D remains unclear. Trimming shortened V by 6 bases and J by 7 bases, and 12 bases separated the two germline ends. Per the germline V gene, CDR1 is KGHSH and CDR2 is LQKENI. This CDR3 spans 13 amino acids.

The chain links TRBV12-5 to TRBJ1-1; D gene uncertain. CDR1 is LGHNT, CDR2 FRNRAP, per germline. Trimming removed 1 base at V and 3 bases at J, with 6 bases between. The length of the CDR3 is 13 residues. The CDR3 bases are TGTGCTAGTGGTTTGGAGCTCTACACTGAAGCTTTCTTT. This gives the protein CASGLELYTEAFF. The full variable domain, its missing parts supplied by reference TRBV12-5 and TRBJ1-1, is DARVTQTPRHKVTEMGQEVTMRCQPILGHNTVFWYRQTMMQGLELLAYFRNRAPLDDSGMPKDRFSAEMPDATLATLKIQPSEPRDSAVYFCASGLELYTEAFFGQGTRLTVV.

V usage is TRBV30 and J usage is TRBJ1-4; the D gene is possibly TRBD1 (6 bases). There are 12 residues in the CDR3. Trimming stripped 1 base from V and 8 bases from J, with 8 bases between. CDR1 GTSNPN and CDR2 SVGIG come from the germline V gene (reference sequence). Here the CDR3 reads CAWSDQGEKLFF. As DNA, the CDR3 is TGTGCCTGGAGTGATCAGGGGGAAAAACTGTTTTTT. The whole variable domain, filled in from reference TRBV30 and TRBJ1-4, reads SQTIHQWPATLVQPVGSPLSLECTVEGTSNPNLYWYRQAAGRGLQLLFYSVGIGQISSEVPQNLSASRPQDRQFILSSKKLLLSDSGFYLCAWSDQGEKLFFGSGTQLSVL.

DNA of the CDR3: TGTGCCAGCAGTTGGGATCCCGACAGGGGCCTTGGTCAGCCCCAGCATTTT. Translation gives CASSWDPDRGLGQPQHF. This chain uses TRBV28 with TRBJ1-5, with 8 bases identical to TRBD1. Germline CDR1 is MDHEN and CDR2 is SYDVKM. The ends lost 4 bases at V and 6 bases at J; junction bases unmatched: 14. The CDR3 consists of 17 residues. Filled out from reference TRBV28 and TRBJ1-5, the complete variable domain reads DVKVTQSSRYLVKRTGEKVFLECVQDMDHENMFWYRQDPGLGLRLIYFSYDVKMKEKGDIPEGYSVSREKKERFSLILESASTNQTSMYLCASSWDPDRGLGQPQHFGDGTRLSIL.

The chain employs TRBV30 and TRBJ2-3, with D possibly being TRBD1 (5 bases). Trimming pared 0 bases from V and 1 base from J, leaving 8 bases between. The CDR3 covers 14 residues. The germline V gene has CDR1 GTSNPN and CDR2 SVGIG (reference sequence). CDR3 residues: CAWSVMGRTDTQYF. As DNA, the CDR3 is TGTGCCTGGAGTGTAATGGGGCGCACAGATACGCAGTATTTT.

In its sample, this clone was seen once. The chain links TRBV18 to TRBJ1-5; D ambiguous. This CDR3 is built from 15 residues. Germline CDR1 is KGHSH and CDR2 is LQKENI. Trimming pared 5 bases from V and 4 bases from J, leaving 15 bases between. The CDR3 is CASSSLHGENQPQHF. The CDR3 DNA reads TGTGCCAGCTCATCTCTTCACGGGGAAAATCAGCCCCAGCATTTT.

The rearrangement links TRBV6-5 to TRBJ1-1; D is perhaps TRBD1 (6 bases). The ends were cut back, 4 bases at V and 1 base at J, with 10 bases in the middle. The CDR3 runs to 14 residues. CDR1 MNHEY and CDR2 SVGAGI come from the germline V gene. CDR3 region: CASSLQGPNTEAFF. For the CDR3, the DNA is TGTGCCAGCAGTTTACAGGGTCCGAACACTGAAGCTTTCTTT.

This rearrangement joins TRBV18 to TRBJ1-5; D is perhaps TRBD1 (5 bases). The CDR3 covers 15 residues. Germline assignment: CDR1 KGHSH and CDR2 LQKENI. Between the trimmed V and J ends, which lost 5 bases and 4 bases, there was a span of 15 bases. This CDR3 is CASSDGHRGNQPQHF. The CDR3 region has the DNA TGTGCCAGCTCAGACGGACATCGTGGAAATCAGCCCCAGCATTTT.

The CDR3 sequence is CASSSPYSGDYEQYF. For the CDR3, the DNA is TGTGCCAGCAGCTCACCGTATAGCGGGGATTACGAGCAGTACTTC. The chain recombines TRBV5-5 with TRBJ2-7; 8 bases fit TRBD2. This CDR3 contains 15 residues. The germline CDR1 and CDR2 sequences are SGHKS and YYEKEE (reference sequence). Germline trimming cut 3 bases from V and 4 bases from J; bases unmatched to any gene: 9.

The CDR3 is CASSQGLNREKLFF. The DNA for the CDR3 is TGTGCCAGCAGCCAGGGGCTAAATAGAGAAAAACTGTTTTTT. This chain connects TRBV7-2 to TRBJ1-4; a weak D match, TRBD1 (6 bases). CDR1 and CDR2 (germline): SGHTA, FQGNSA. CDR3 length: 14 residues. V shed 5 bases and J shed 8 bases, with 15 bases lying between them.

This clone was seen once. J is TRBJ1-2 and V is TRBV7-8; D is possibly TRBD1 (6 bases). Trimming removed 4 bases at V and 4 bases at J, with 16 bases between. This CDR3 has 15 amino acids. Germline CDR1 SGHVS, CDR2 FQNEAQ. CDR3 in amino acids: CASSSRGGGLYGYTF. CDR3 coding DNA: TGTGCCAGCAGCTCCCGAGGGGGTGGACTCTATGGCTACACCTTC.

The CDR3 sequence is CASSSYLSGGLADTQYF. The DNA of the CDR3 is TGTGCCAGCAGCTCCTACCTTAGCGGGGGGCTTGCAGATACGCAGTATTTT. The chain joins TRBV7-3 to TRBJ2-3, with TRBD2 matching over 10 bases. From germline, CDR1 is SGHTA and CDR2 FQGTGA. J lost 4 bases, V lost 4 bases, and 11 bases had no gene match. CDR3 size: 17 residues.

This clone was seen a single time. Other DNA sequences within the sample encode an identical CDR3. This chain connects TRBV4-1 to TRBJ1-2; D is uncertain. V was trimmed by 1 base and J by 0 bases, leaving 6 bases between them. The germline V gene has CDR1 MGHRA and CDR2 YSYEKL. This CDR3 is built from 14 residues. CDR3 coding DNA: TGCGCCAGCAGCCAAGCCGGGACTAACTATGGCTACACCTTC. This sequence encodes CASSQAGTNYGYTF.